One sample yielded the 13 T cell receptor beta chains listed below, sequenced in a study of T cell changes during pregnancy in multiple sclerosis (dated by TCRdb to the late 2010s). Library preparation employed the immunoSEQ multiplex PCR assay. Here the immuneACCESS table is served through TCRdb, limited to in-frame sequences with V and J called. Missing clones are a known gap in these copies; in checked studies unresolved V genes cover under half, and the rest lacks a known reason. Across this sample there are tens of thousands of clones, with about 92% seen only once. Over 1% of the sample lies in the top ten. This sample comprised peripheral blood, obtained in the third trimester of pregnancy. The receptor set was obtained from a female donor with multiple sclerosis, enrolled in a pregnancy study.

This chain connects TRBV9 to TRBJ1-2; D perhaps matches TRBD1 (6 bases). Germline V gene sequence: CDR1 SGDLS, CDR2 YYNGEE. V was cut by 0 bases and J by 3 bases, with 15 bases left in between. This CDR3 is built from 16 residues. The CDR3 DNA sequence: TGTGCCAGCAGCGTAGAGCCCCGGACAGTCGACTATGGCTACACCTTC. This encodes CASSVEPRTVDYGYTF.

This chain joins TRBV6-4 and TRBJ2-1; D is perhaps TRBD2 (6 bases). V lost 2 bases, J lost 8 bases, and 13 bases lay in between. Germline V gene data show CDR1 as MRHNA and CDR2 as SNTAGT. This CDR3 contains 14 residues. The CDR3 nucleotides are TGTGCCAGCAGTGACAAGGGACTTTCATATGAGCAGTTCTTC. Protein: CASSDKGLSYEQFF.

The V call is TRBV19, the J call TRBJ2-5, with a weak D call TRBD1 (5 bases). CDR1 and CDR2 from the germline V gene are LNHDA and SQIVND (reference sequence). The CDR3 runs to 12 residues. V gave up 9 bases and J gave up 4 bases, with 12 bases separating them. The CDR3 sequence: CASLGERETQYF. CDR3 nucleotide sequence: TGTGCCAGCCTAGGGGAAAGAGAGACCCAGTACTTC. Full variable domain (rest looked up from reference TRBV19 and TRBJ2-5): DGGITQSPKYLFRKEGQNVTLSCEQNLNHDAMYWYRQDPGQGLRLIYYSQIVNDFQKGDIAEGYSVSREKKESFPLTVTSAQKNPTAFYLCASLGERETQYFGPGTRLLVL.

The rearrangement uses TRBV7-9 and TRBJ2-5, with TRBD2 identical over 7 bases. CDR1 is SEHNR and CDR2 is FQNEAQ in the germline V gene (reference sequence). V trimming: 4 bases; J trimming: 5 bases; junction bases outside the gene matches: 13. The CDR3 length is 16 residues. CDR3 sequence reads: CASSSFGEGRRETQYF. CDR3 bases: TGTGCCAGCAGCTCGTTTGGGGAGGGCCGGAGGGAGACCCAGTACTTC. The full variable domain, with the rest looked up from reference TRBV7-9 and TRBJ2-5, is DTGVSQNPRHKITKRGQNVTFRCDPISEHNRLYWYRQTLGQGPEFLTYFQNEAQLEKSRLLSDRFSAERPKGSFSTLEIQRTEQGDSAMYLCASSSFGEGRRETQYFGPGTRLLVL.

The chain has TRBV2 and TRBJ1-1; 8 bases are shared with TRBD1. The V segment lost 2 bases and the J segment 1 base; nucleotides outside the gene matches: 3. Germline V lookup: CDR1 SNHLY, CDR2 FYNNEI. This CDR3 is 15 amino acids long. CDR3 in amino acids: CASSEPGQANTEAFF. In DNA form, the CDR3 reads TGTGCCAGCAGTGAACCGGGACAGGCGAACACTGAAGCTTTCTTT.

The J gene is TRBJ1-2, the V gene TRBV7-2; tentative D call: TRBD1 (5 bases). V was cut by 3 bases and J by 3 bases, with 17 bases left in between. This CDR3 contains 16 residues. Germline assignment: CDR1 SGHTA and CDR2 FQGNSA. CDR3 in amino acids: CASSLWGLKAHYGYTF. The CDR3 DNA is TGTGCCAGCAGCTTGTGGGGACTCAAGGCACACTATGGCTACACCTTC.

V usage is TRBV2 and J usage is TRBJ2-3, with TRBD2 identical over 7 bases. Germline CDR1 SNHLY, CDR2 FYNNEI. The CDR3 sequence is 15 residues long. The V gene end was trimmed by 5 bases and the J gene end by 2 bases; junction bases not matched to a gene: 7. The CDR3 DNA follows: TGTGCCAGCAGTTCATCTAGCGGCCACACAGATACGCAGTATTTT. Protein sequence: CASSSSSGHTDTQYF.

The genes are TRBV4-2 and TRBJ2-5; no firm D call. Germline CDR1 is LGHNA and CDR2 is YNFKEQ. V lost 0 bases and J 3 bases, leaving 8 bases between the germline ends. The CDR3 consists of 14 residues. CDR3 in DNA: TGTGCCAGCAGCCAAGACCGCGGAAAAGAGACCCAGTACTTC. This translates into CASSQDRGKETQYF.

The gene calls are TRBV18 and TRBJ2-5; 11 bases align to TRBD2. CDR3 length: 16 residues. The J segment lost 11 bases and the V segment lost 5 bases, leaving 16 bases of the junction unmatched. From germline, CDR1 is KGHSH and CDR2 LQKENI. The CDR3 DNA reads as TGTGCCAGCTCATTCAACCCGGGACTAGCGGAGATTGAGCAGTACTTC. Residues: CASSFNPGLAEIEQYF.

The V gene is TRBV4-3, the J gene TRBJ2-3; 10 bases match TRBD2. V shed 2 bases and J 3 bases; nucleotides not matched to a gene: 2. The CDR3 is 15 amino acids. The germline V gene has CDR1 LGHNA and CDR2 YSLEER. This CDR3 is CASSQLAGETDTQYF. Here the CDR3 DNA reads TGCGCCAGCAGCCAACTAGCGGGAGAGACAGATACGCAGTATTTT.

The chain carries TRBV7-9 and TRBJ2-1; D gene unclear. V lost 2 bases and J lost 5, with 16 bases in between. This CDR3 has 16 amino acids. The germline gives CDR1 SEHNR, CDR2 FQNEAQ (reference sequence). The CDR3 spells CASSLIGVAANNEQFF. The DNA of the CDR3 is TGTGCCAGCAGCTTAATTGGAGTGGCAGCCAACAATGAGCAGTTCTTC.

This clone was recorded once. The chain employs TRBV14 and TRBJ2-7; weak D call: TRBD2 (5 bases). V was shortened by 0 bases and J by 2 bases, with 14 bases between the two germline ends. The CDR3 sequence is 16 residues long. Germline CDR1 SGHDN, CDR2 FVKESK. The CDR3 loop reads CASSQEGSRVTYEQYF. The CDR3 DNA reads TGTGCCAGCAGCCAAGAAGGATCGCGGGTTACCTACGAGCAGTACTTC.

This chain connects TRBV4-1 to TRBJ2-1; D remains ambiguous. V dropped 4 bases and J dropped 5 bases, with 6 bases sitting between them. The length of the CDR3 is 12 residues. Germline CDR1 is MGHRA and CDR2 is YSYEKL. The CDR3 sequence is CASSRDNNEQFF. CDR3 nucleotide sequence: TGCGCCAGCAGCCGAGATAACAATGAGCAGTTCTTC.